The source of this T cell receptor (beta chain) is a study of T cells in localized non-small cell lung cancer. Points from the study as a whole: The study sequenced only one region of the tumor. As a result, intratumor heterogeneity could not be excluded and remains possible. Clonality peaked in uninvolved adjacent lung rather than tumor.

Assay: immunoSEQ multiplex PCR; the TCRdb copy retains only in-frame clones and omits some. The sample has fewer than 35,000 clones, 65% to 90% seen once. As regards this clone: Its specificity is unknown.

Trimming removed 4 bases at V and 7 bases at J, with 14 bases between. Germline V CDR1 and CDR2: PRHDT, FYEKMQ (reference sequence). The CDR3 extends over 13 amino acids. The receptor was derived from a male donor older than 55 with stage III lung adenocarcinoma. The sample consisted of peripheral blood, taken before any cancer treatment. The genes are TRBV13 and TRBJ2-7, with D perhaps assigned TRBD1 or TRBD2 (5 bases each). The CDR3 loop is CASSSRDLGEQYF. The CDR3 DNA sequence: TGTGCCAGCAGCTCCCGGGACCTAGGAGAGCAGTACTTC.